These T cell receptor beta chains were read from a single sample in a study of low-dose radiotherapy and immunotherapy resistance in tumors. TCRdb analysed the reads with MiXCR anew, one entry per CDR3 protein. The data contain tens of thousands of distinct CDR3 sequences, 49% of them seen just once; the ten biggest clones take up approximately 5.9%. The specimen was PBMCs, collected after low-dose radiotherapy plus immunotherapy. Receptors originate from a male donor with gallbladder cancer. Each CDR3 is given with its conserved first and last residue. A D gene is named only where the DNA matches it firmly.

d_gene: TRBD1; j_gene: TRBJ2-3; v_gene: TRBV5-1; CDR3aa: CASSLGGTGHTDTQYF
d_gene: NA; j_gene: TRBJ1-2; v_gene: TRBV6-2/TRBV6-3; CDR3aa: CASSPGPNYGYTF
d_gene: NA; j_gene: TRBJ2-1; v_gene: TRBV5-4; CDR3aa: CASSLFQGRYNEQFF
d_gene: NA; j_gene: TRBJ2-5; v_gene: TRBV5-1; CDR3aa: CASSRQSVRETQYF
d_gene: NA; j_gene: TRBJ2-5; v_gene: TRBV11-2; CDR3aa: CASSPPPGPGETQYF
d_gene: NA; j_gene: TRBJ2-7; v_gene: TRBV6-2/TRBV6-3; CDR3aa: CASNPGETYEQYF
d_gene: TRBD2; j_gene: TRBJ2-2; v_gene: TRBV2; CDR3aa: CASSDSLAVGELFF
d_gene: NA; j_gene: TRBJ2-1; v_gene: TRBV28; CDR3aa: CASSLMRGSYNEQFF
d_gene: TRBD1; j_gene: TRBJ2-3; v_gene: TRBV28; CDR3aa: CASSLRAGGFTDTQYF
d_gene: NA; j_gene: TRBJ2-5; v_gene: TRBV13; CDR3aa: CASSLSMAGSKTQYF
d_gene: TRBD2; j_gene: TRBJ2-1; v_gene: TRBV3-1; CDR3aa: CASSSGTSLGHEQFF
d_gene: TRBD2; j_gene: TRBJ2-1; v_gene: TRBV5-5; CDR3aa: CASSFLAGPNEQFF
d_gene: NA; j_gene: TRBJ2-7; v_gene: TRBV6-1; CDR3aa: CASTRGAEYGEQYF
d_gene: NA; j_gene: TRBJ2-7; v_gene: TRBV4-3; CDR3aa: CASSQEGKGQVPYEQYF
d_gene: TRBD1; j_gene: TRBJ2-5; v_gene: TRBV24-1; CDR3aa: CATSDGTGSETQYF
d_gene: TRBD1; j_gene: TRBJ2-7; v_gene: TRBV12-3/TRBV12-4; CDR3aa: CASSWGQGHSYEQYF
d_gene: NA; j_gene: TRBJ2-3; v_gene: TRBV13; CDR3aa: CASSLGAGNTDTQYF
d_gene: NA; j_gene: TRBJ2-1; v_gene: TRBV10-3; CDR3aa: CAISRGAGEQFF
d_gene: NA; j_gene: TRBJ2-1; v_gene: TRBV7-9; CDR3aa: CASSLSTGPTYNEQFF
d_gene: NA; j_gene: TRBJ2-3; v_gene: TRBV7-9; CDR3aa: CASSLVTAPDTQYF
d_gene: TRBD2; j_gene: TRBJ2-1; v_gene: TRBV28; CDR3aa: CASSRLAGGFNSYNEQFF
d_gene: TRBD2; j_gene: TRBJ2-1; v_gene: TRBV24-1; CDR3aa: CATSETSGGLYNEQFF
d_gene: NA; j_gene: TRBJ2-1; v_gene: TRBV3-1; CDR3aa: CASSPDANNEQFF
d_gene: NA; j_gene: TRBJ2-7; v_gene: TRBV14; CDR3aa: CASSQGASYEQYF
d_gene: NA; j_gene: TRBJ2-7; v_gene: TRBV20-1; CDR3aa: CSASFPGAKSYEQYF
d_gene: NA; j_gene: TRBJ1-3; v_gene: TRBV5-1; CDR3aa: CASSSGNTIYF
d_gene: TRBD1; j_gene: TRBJ2-1; v_gene: TRBV29-1; CDR3aa: CSSQQGANEQFF
d_gene: NA; j_gene: TRBJ2-2; v_gene: TRBV7-7; CDR3aa: CASSLLGPTVSGELFF
d_gene: NA; j_gene: TRBJ2-3; v_gene: TRBV19; CDR3aa: CATKDGRDTQYF
d_gene: NA; j_gene: TRBJ2-1; v_gene: TRBV6-1; CDR3aa: CASSYTRDVYNEQFF
d_gene: NA; j_gene: TRBJ2-7; v_gene: TRBV6-2/TRBV6-3; CDR3aa: CASSFRTLTYEQYF
d_gene: NA; j_gene: TRBJ1-1; v_gene: TRBV4-1; CDR3aa: CASSQLLGMNTEAFF
d_gene: NA; j_gene: TRBJ2-5; v_gene: TRBV29-1; CDR3aa: CSVEPPSIAETQYF
d_gene: TRBD2; j_gene: TRBJ2-1; v_gene: TRBV10-3; CDR3aa: CAIRGPAGGVGNEQFF
d_gene: NA; j_gene: TRBJ2-1; v_gene: TRBV2; CDR3aa: CASRLKNEQFF
d_gene: NA; j_gene: TRBJ2-7; v_gene: TRBV6-2/TRBV6-3; CDR3aa: CASSYTSGRLSYEQYF
d_gene: TRBD1; j_gene: TRBJ2-5; v_gene: TRBV28; CDR3aa: CASDRGGETQYF
d_gene: NA; j_gene: TRBJ2-2; v_gene: TRBV11-2; CDR3aa: CASSLGGLNTGELFF
d_gene: NA; j_gene: TRBJ2-1; v_gene: TRBV5-5; CDR3aa: CASSLSHNEQFF
d_gene: NA; j_gene: TRBJ2-5; v_gene: TRBV29-1; CDR3aa: CSVELRHGETQYF
d_gene: TRBD1; j_gene: TRBJ1-2; v_gene: TRBV12-3/TRBV12-4; CDR3aa: CASRRQGSNYGYTF